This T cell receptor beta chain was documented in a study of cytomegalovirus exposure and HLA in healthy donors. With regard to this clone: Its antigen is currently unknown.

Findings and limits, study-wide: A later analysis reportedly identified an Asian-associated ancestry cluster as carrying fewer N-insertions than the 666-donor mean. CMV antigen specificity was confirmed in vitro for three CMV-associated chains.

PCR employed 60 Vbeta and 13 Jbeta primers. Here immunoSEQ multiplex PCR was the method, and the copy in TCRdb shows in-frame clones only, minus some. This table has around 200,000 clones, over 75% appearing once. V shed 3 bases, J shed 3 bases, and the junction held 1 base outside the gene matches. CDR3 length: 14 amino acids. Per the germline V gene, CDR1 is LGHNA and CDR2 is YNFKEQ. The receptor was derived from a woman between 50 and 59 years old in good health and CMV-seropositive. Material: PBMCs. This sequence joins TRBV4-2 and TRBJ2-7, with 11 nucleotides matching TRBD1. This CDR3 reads CASSQDRGLYEQYF. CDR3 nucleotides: TGTGCCAGCAGCCAGGACAGGGGGCTCTACGAGCAGTACTTC.